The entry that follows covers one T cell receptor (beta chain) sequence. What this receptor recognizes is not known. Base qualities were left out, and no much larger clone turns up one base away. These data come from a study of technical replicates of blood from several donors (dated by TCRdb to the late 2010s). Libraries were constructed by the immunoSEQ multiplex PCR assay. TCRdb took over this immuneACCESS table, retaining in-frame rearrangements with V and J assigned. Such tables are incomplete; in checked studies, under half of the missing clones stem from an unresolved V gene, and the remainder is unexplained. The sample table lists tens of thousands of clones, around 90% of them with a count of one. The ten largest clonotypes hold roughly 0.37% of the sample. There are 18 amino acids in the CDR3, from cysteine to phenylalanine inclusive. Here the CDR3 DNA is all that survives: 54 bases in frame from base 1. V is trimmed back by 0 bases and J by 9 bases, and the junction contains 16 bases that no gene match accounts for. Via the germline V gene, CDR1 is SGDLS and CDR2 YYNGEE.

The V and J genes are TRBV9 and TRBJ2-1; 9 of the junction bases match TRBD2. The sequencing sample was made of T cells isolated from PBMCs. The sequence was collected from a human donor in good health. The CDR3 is CASSVEGFAGGPGGEQFF. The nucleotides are TGTGCCAGCAGCGTAGAGGGGTTCGCGGGAGGGCCGGGCGGTGAGCAGTTCTTC.